The 17 T cell receptor beta chains in this list originate from one sample, sequenced in a study of post-analysis software for immune sequencing data (dated by TCRdb to the mid-2010s). Broad study findings and their caveats: Significantly higher frequencies in patients than in controls were found for roughly 5 TRBV segments, including TRBV5-6, TRBV5-1 and TRBV20-1.

Library preparation was by PCR. These reads were obtained on an Illumina HiSeq 2500. To reduce PCR and sequencing biases, unique molecular identifiers were built into the TCR beta cDNA libraries. The public reads were quality trimmed at Q25 with fastp and then assembled into clones with MiXCR by TCRdb, keeping productive beta chains. Identical CDR3 protein sequences are pooled into one entry, listed with their most common genes and DNA. The sample includes fewer than 900,000 distinct CDR3 sequences, with more than 45% observed a single time. The ten largest account for roughly 4.9% of the sample. Antigens for these TCRs are unknown. Sequences were obtained from blood. Every receptor here comes from a girl aged 10-17 years with multiple sclerosis.

The chain employs TRBV5-1 and TRBJ2-1, with a weak D call TRBD2 (6 bases). CDR1 and CDR2 (germline): SGHRS, YFSETQ. The CDR3 spans 15 residues. V shed 3 bases and J shed 8 bases, with 18 bases lying between them. The CDR3 loop is CASSWRDPPWYEQFF. CDR3 sequence (DNA): TGCGCCAGCAGCTGGAGGGACCCGCCGTGGTATGAGCAGTTCTTC.

The V call is TRBV3-1, the J call TRBJ2-3, with 12 bases fitting TRBD2. With 1 base clipped from V and 4 bases from J, the junction kept 12 bases outside the gene matches. The CDR3 extends over 19 amino acids. Germline-derived CDR1 and CDR2 are LGHDT and YNNKEL (reference sequence). This CDR3 reads CASSQVDLRLAGEADTQYF. Here the CDR3 DNA reads TGTGCCAGCAGCCAAGTCGACCTCCGACTAGCGGGAGAGGCAGATACGCAGTATTTT.

The V gene is TRBV10-2, the J gene TRBJ2-1, with 10 positions matching TRBD2. V was clipped by 7 bases and J by 4 bases; unmatched bases: 7. This CDR3 comprises 15 residues. CDR1 and CDR2 from the germline V gene are WSHSY and SAAADI. This chain's CDR3 is CASNRAGGRYNEQFF. CDR3 in DNA: TGCGCCAGCAATCGAGCGGGAGGGCGATACAATGAGCAGTTCTTC.

This clonotype was seen more than once but under ten times. The chain employs TRBV7-9 and TRBJ2-7; no reliable D call. V lost 8 bases to trimming and J lost 5 bases, with 10 bases between them. Looked up from germline, CDR1 is SEHNR and CDR2 is FQNEAQ (reference sequence). The CDR3 extends over 11 amino acids. This CDR3 reads CASGPVNEQYF. For the CDR3, the DNA is TGTGCCAGCGGACCCGTAAACGAGCAGTACTTC.

The CDR3 is CASSLEGGRNYEQYF. The CDR3 nucleotides read TGTGCCAGCAGCTTAGAGGGCGGGAGGAACTACGAGCAGTACTTC. This chain connects TRBV11-2 to TRBJ2-5; 8 bases align to TRBD2. TRBJ2-7 explains the end of the DNA better; the J call may be wrong. There are 15 residues in the CDR3. Germline assignment: CDR1 SGHAT and CDR2 FQNNGV.

This clonotype was counted ten times or more. The chain joins TRBV20-1 to TRBJ2-3, with D uncertain. Germline V gene sequence: CDR1 DFQATT, CDR2 SNEGSKA (reference sequence). The CDR3 runs to 12 residues. The V gene lost 8 bases and the J gene lost 1 base, with 10 bases spanning the gap. The CDR3 bases are TGCAGTACCTTTGTGGGCACAGATACGCAGTATTTT. Protein sequence: CSTFVGTDTQYF.

This sequence joins TRBV5-1 and TRBJ2-3, with 8 nucleotides matching TRBD2. CDR3 size: 16 residues. Germline loops: CDR1 SGHRS, CDR2 YFSETQ. The trim removed 1 base at V and 4 bases at J, leaving 8 bases unmatched. Here the CDR3 reads CASSLSGLGSADTQYF. The CDR3 coding sequence is TGCGCCAGCAGCTTGTCGGGACTAGGGTCTGCAGATACGCAGTATTTT.

The rearrangement links TRBV19 to TRBJ2-1; D unclear. CDR1 and CDR2 from the germline V gene are LNHDA and SQIVND (reference sequence). CDR3 length: 12 residues. Here the CDR3 DNA reads TGTGCGAGTGCCCCACAAGAGGATGAGCAGTTCTTC. Protein sequence: CASAPQEDEQFF.

The chain is built from TRBV7-9 and TRBJ2-1, with D possibly TRBD2 on 5 matching bases. CDR1 is SEHNR and CDR2 is FQNEAQ in the germline V gene (reference sequence). With 5 bases removed from V and 9 bases from J, the gap between germline ends came to 23 bases. The CDR3 spans 16 residues. This chain's CDR3 is CASSLRGLAPSIEQFF. CDR3 DNA sequence: TGTGCCAGCAGCCTTAGAGGCCTAGCCCCCTCAATTGAGCAGTTCTTC.

The chain combines TRBV12-3 or TRBV12-4 with TRBJ1-2, with a possible D match to TRBD1 (5 bases). V lost 5 bases and J 4 bases, leaving 20 bases between the germline ends. The CDR3 sequence is 16 residues long. The CDR3 DNA reads TGTGCCAGCAGTGGGGACGTTAGGGCACCTTTCTATGGCTACACCTTC. As protein: CASSGDVRAPFYGYTF.

This chain connects TRBV9 to TRBJ2-1; TRBD2 matches 11 bases. This CDR3 comprises 16 residues. Germline CDR1 is SGDLS and CDR2 is YYNGEE. Germline trimming cut 4 bases from V and 5 bases from J; bases unmatched to any gene: 8. CDR3 protein: CASSLRTSGYDNEQFF. The CDR3 coding sequence is TGTGCCAGCAGCCTACGGACTAGCGGGTATGACAATGAGCAGTTCTTC.

This chain uses TRBV6-2 or TRBV6-3 with TRBJ2-1; tentatively, D is TRBD2 (6 bases). Looked up from germline, CDR1 is MNHEY and CDR2 is SVGEGT. The CDR3 has 16 residues. Trimming stripped 0 bases from V and 2 bases from J, with 11 bases between. The CDR3 loop is CASSYSREAAYNEQFF. The CDR3, as DNA: TGTGCCAGCAGTTACTCGAGGGAGGCGGCCTACAATGAGCAGTTCTTC.

J is TRBJ2-1 and V is TRBV29-1, with D hard to call. This CDR3 comprises 13 residues. The germline V and J ends were trimmed by 4 bases and 7 bases, with 14 bases remaining between them. CDR1 and CDR2 (germline): SQVTM, ANQGSEA. The CDR3 loop reads CSVVGEIRNEQFF. The CDR3 nucleotides read TGCAGCGTTGTGGGTGAAATTCGAAATGAGCAGTTCTTC.

The gene calls are TRBV7-2 and TRBJ2-1; no clear D gene. V was cut by 3 bases and J by 8 bases, with 11 bases left in between. The CDR3 has 13 amino acids. The germline gives CDR1 SGHTA, CDR2 FQGNSA. The CDR3: CASSLADWYEQFF. Written as DNA, the CDR3 is TGTGCCAGCAGCTTGGCCGACTGGTATGAGCAGTTCTTC. The whole variable domain, remainder taken from reference TRBV7-2 and TRBJ2-1, is GAGVSQSPSNKVTEKGKDVELRCDPISGHTALYWYRQSLGQGLEFLIYFQGNSAPDKSGLPSDRFSAERTGGSVSTLTIQRTQQEDSAVYLCASSLADWYEQFFGPGTRLTVL.

This clonotype was found a few times. V is TRBV6-6 and J is TRBJ2-7, with a tentative D call TRBD1 (6 bases). Germline V lookup: CDR1 MNHNY, CDR2 SVGAGI (reference sequence). This CDR3 contains 14 residues. V shed 5 bases and J shed 1 base, with 12 bases lying between them. The CDR3 reads CASSVGTPSYEQYF. Written as DNA, the CDR3 is TGTGCCAGCAGTGTCGGGACACCATCCTACGAGCAGTACTTC.

This clonotype occurred a few times. The rearrangement links TRBV7-3 to TRBJ1-1; perhaps TRBD1 as D (5 bases). V was trimmed by 1 base and J by 4 bases, leaving 16 bases between them. The CDR3 spans 16 residues. Germline V gene sequence: CDR1 SGHTA, CDR2 FQGTGA. CDR3 loop: CASSLNPSGTGTEAFF. In nucleotides, the CDR3 is TGTGCCAGCAGCTTAAACCCCTCGGGGACGGGCACTGAAGCTTTCTTT. The full variable domain, its missing parts supplied by reference TRBV7-3 and TRBJ1-1, is GAGVSQTPSNKVTEKGKYVELRCDPISGHTALYWYRQSLGQGPEFLIYFQGTGAADDSGLPNDRFFAVRPEGSVSTLKIQRTERGDSAVYLCASSLNPSGTGTEAFFGQGTRLTVV.

This clonotype was counted once. J is TRBJ2-7 and V is TRBV28; maybe TRBD2 (5 bases). V lost 5 bases, J lost 2 bases, and 16 bases lay in between. Per germline, CDR1 MDHEN and CDR2 SYDVKM. This CDR3 contains 15 residues. Here the CDR3 reads CASSPAGVPTYEQYF. CDR3 in DNA: TGTGCCAGCAGTCCAGCCGGGGTCCCCACCTACGAGCAGTACTTC.